Listed below are T cell receptor beta chains from one sample, sequenced in a study of shared clonotypes between healthy human individuals. Profiled with immunoSEQ multiplex PCR; TCRdb holds only in-frame clones, not every one. Here the sample spans over a million clones, approximately 98.5% being singletons. The specimen was naive CD4+ T cells sorted from blood. These TCRs come from a man aged 25 to 40 in good health. The CDR3 runs from the conserved cysteine through the conserved F or W. The order of the fields is V gene, D gene, clone size, J gene, CDR3 DNA, CDR3 protein. D genes are given only for firm matches. Expanded clones get a size class; other rows say once, few or many, or leave the size out.

>TRBV9|TRBD2|.|TRBJ2-7
TGTGCCAGCAGCGCGGGAGGGCGGGGCTCCTACGAGCAGTACTTC
CASSAGGRGSYEQYF
>TRBV7-2|.|once|TRBJ2-4
TGTGCCAGCAGTCCCCTTTTGGCGGAGGGCCCTCCTCAGTACTTC
CASSPLLAEGPPQYF
>TRBV7-9|TRBD2|.|TRBJ2-7
TGTGCCAGCAGCCTCGGGTTAGCGGGGGCCTACGAGCAGTACTTC
CASSLGLAGAYEQYF
>TRBV10-3|.|.|TRBJ2-7
TGTGCCATCCACCCCGACAGCGCTCAATCCTACGAGCAGTACTTC
CAIHPDSAQSYEQYF
>TRBV2|.|.|TRBJ1-1
TGTGCCAGCAGTGATGTCAGCAAGAACACTGAAGCTTTCTTT
CASSDVSKNTEAFF
>TRBV28|.|.|TRBJ2-7
TGTGCCAGCAGTTATCACGAGCAGTACTTC
CASSYHEQYF
>TRBV5-1|TRBD2|once|TRBJ2-1
TGCGCCAGCAGCTTGGGAGGGGTCGCTAGCGGGAGTGCGCAGTTCTTC
CASSLGGVASGSAQFF
>TRBV6-6|.|.|TRBJ2-7
TGTGCCAGCAGTAGGACCACTTTGACGTCCTACGAGCAGTACTTC
CASSRTTLTSYEQYF
>TRBV27|.|.|TRBJ2-1
TGTGCCAGCAGAGTTTATCAACAGGGAGAGTACAATGAGCAGTTCTTC
CASRVYQQGEYNEQFF
>TRBV28|.|.|TRBJ2-5
TGTGCCAGCAGTACACAGGGACAAGAGACCCAGTACTTC
CASSTQGQETQYF
>TRBV6-1|TRBD1|.|TRBJ1-5
TGTGCCAGCAGTGAAGCGGGACAGGTCTTTCAGCCCCAGCATTTT
CASSEAGQVFQPQHF
>TRBV7-2|.|.|TRBJ2-7
TGTGCCAGCAGCCGGGGTATCACCTACGAGCAGTACTTC
CASSRGITYEQYF
>TRBV28|.|.|TRBJ1-2
TGTGCCAGCAGTTTAAGTACAACCTATGGCTACACCTTC
CASSLSTTYGYTF
>TRBV27|.|.|TRBJ2-3
TGTGCCAGCAGTTTGTTGGGGAAGGGGCACACTAATACGCAGTATTTT
CASSLLGKGHTNTQYF
>TRBV10-3|TRBD1|.|TRBJ1-2
TGTGCCATCAGTGAGTCCGGTTTACTTAGAAGGGGGCACTATGGCTACACCTTC
CAISESGLLRRGHYGYTF
>TRBV7-9|TRBD1|.|TRBJ1-5
TGTGCCAGCAGCTGGGGACAGGGAACGAATCAGCCCCAGCATTTT
CASSWGQGTNQPQHF
>TRBV7-2|.|.|TRBJ2-2
TGTGCCAGCAGCCGCGGACTTTACACCGGGGAGCTGTTTTTT
CASSRGLYTGELFF
>TRBV28|.|.|TRBJ2-7
TGTGCCAGCAGTGGGGCAGCTTACGAGCAGTACTTC
CASSGAAYEQYF
>TRBV5-6|.|.|TRBJ2-7
TGTGCCAGCAGCCGAGTGGGGAGGTCCTACGAGCAGTACTTC
CASSRVGRSYEQYF
>TRBV6-6|.|.|TRBJ1-3
TGTGCCAGCAGTTACTCAGGGTACTCTGGAAACACCATATATTTT
CASSYSGYSGNTIYF
>TRBV28|TRBD2|.|TRBJ2-7
TGTGCCAGCAGTTTCGGTCTAGCGGGGGCCTACGAGCAGTACTTC
CASSFGLAGAYEQYF
>TRBV11-3|.|once|TRBJ2-7
TGTGCCAGCAGCCCTACGGCCCAGCGGATCTCCTACGAGCAGTACTTC
CASSPTAQRISYEQYF